These 7 T cell receptor beta chains originate from one sample sequenced in a study of tissue T cells after allogeneic stem cell transplantation. Here immunoSEQ multiplex PCR was the method, and the copy in TCRdb shows in-frame clones only, minus some. There are 1,500 to 2,000 clones in the sample; 60% to 85% occur only once, and around 9.5% lies in the top ten. Specimen: colon tissue, collected at autopsy. Receptors were obtained from a male patient between 40 and 69 years old with steroid-refractory graft-versus-host disease after an allogeneic stem cell transplant. Some of the T cells may derive from the graft donor.

V gene TRBV12-3 or TRBV12-4 combines with J gene TRBJ1-2, with D maybe TRBD1 (5 bases). Deletions cut 7 bases from V and 8 bases from J, with 14 bases between. The CDR3 consists of 12 residues. The CDR3 loop reads CASKGLSRGYTF. CDR3 DNA: TGTGCCAGCAAGGGGCTTTCGAGAGGCTACACCTTC.

The CDR3 coding sequence is TGTGCCAGCAGAACCAGTACGGCCGGGGAGCTGTTTTTT. Protein: CASRTSTAGELFF. The V call is TRBV6-5, the J call TRBJ2-2, with no clear D. V was shortened by 6 bases and J by 6 bases, with 11 bases between the two germline ends. Germline CDR1 MNHEY, CDR2 SVGAGI. The CDR3 contains 13 residues.

This rearrangement joins TRBV4-1 to TRBJ2-3; D may be TRBD1 (5 bases). The CDR3 contains 15 residues. CDR1 and CDR2 from the germline V gene are MGHRA and YSYEKL. The ends were cut back, 0 bases at V and 1 base at J, with 8 bases in the middle. The DNA of the CDR3 is TGCGCCAGCAGCCAAGAACAGGAACGCACAGATACGCAGTATTTT. Encoded protein: CASSQEQERTDTQYF.

The chain employs TRBV6-4 and TRBJ1-1; 8 bases map to TRBD1. Unmatched junction bases numbered 8, after V lost 2 bases and J lost 0 bases. CDR3 size: 17 residues. Germline CDR1 is MRHNA and CDR2 is SNTAGT. The CDR3 region has the DNA TGTGCCAGCAGTGACCTTTCAGGGGGCAGGCTGAACACTGAAGCTTTCTTT. Translating gives CASSDLSGGRLNTEAFF.

Remarks on this clone: The junction differs from germline at one of its ends, possibly a read error. In nucleotides, the CDR3 is TGTGCCAGCAGCGAAGACAGGATCAGCACAGATACGCAGTATTTT. Its translation is CASSEDRISTDTQYF. This rearrangement joins TRBV3-1 (or the pseudogene TRBV3-2) to TRBJ2-3, with D tentatively TRBD1 (6 bases). The CDR3 is 15 amino acids. Germline loops: CDR1 LGHDT, CDR2 YNNKEL (reference sequence).

This clone was found a few times. This chain uses TRBV5-8 with TRBJ1-2; TRBD1 is a possible D gene (5 bases). CDR3 length: 14 residues. CDR1 and CDR2 (germline): SGHTS, YDEGEE. Trimming left V 3 bases short and J 3 bases short, with 12 bases between. CDR3 nucleotides: TGTGCCAGCAGCTGGGAGACAGCCTACTATGGCTACACCTTC. Translated: CASSWETAYYGYTF.

V is TRBV18 and J is TRBJ1-1; D is perhaps TRBD1 (5 bases). Germline loops: CDR1 KGHSH, CDR2 LQKENI. This CDR3 contains 18 residues. The V end lost 1 base, the J end lost 1 base, and 19 bases lay between the germline ends. The CDR3 here is CASSPLAREGLGNTEAFF. For the CDR3, the DNA is TGTGCCAGCTCACCACTCGCCAGGGAGGGGTTAGGGAACACTGAAGCTTTCTTT.